The sequence of this TCR beta chain was determined in a study of cytomegalovirus exposure and HLA in healthy donors. A word on this clone: No antigen is known for it.

CDR1 SGHVS and CDR2 FNYEAQ come from the germline V gene. Trimming took off 0 bases at V and 0 bases at J, with 6 bases between the two ends. This CDR3 contains 14 residues. Study outcomes and limitations: A later analysis linked a missense variant in DCLRE1C to the trimming of TCR beta V and J genes. A few CMV-associated chains proved CMV antigen-specific in vitro. Researchers left out some V segments, among them TRBV6-2 and TRBV6-3, as indistinguishable.

PCR was performed using 60 Vbeta and 13 Jbeta primers. Assay: immunoSEQ multiplex PCR; the TCRdb copy retains only in-frame clones and omits some. The repertoire holds approximately 140,000 clones, with roughly 66% as singletons. Sequenced: PBMCs. V gene TRBV7-6 combines with J gene TRBJ2-7; D gene ambiguous. This receptor was identified in a woman aged 55-69 years in good health and CMV-seronegative. CDR3 sequence: CASSLADTSYEQYF. CDR3 DNA: TGTGCCAGCAGCTTAGCCGACACCTCCTACGAGCAGTACTTC.